A selection of T cell receptor beta chains follows, all from one sample in a study of blood T cells in healthy people across ages. MiXCR, applied by TCRdb to the 5' RACE reads, yields one record per CDR3 protein. The table records over 600,000 distinct CDR3 sequences, approximately 21% of them present only once. Sequenced: blood. All receptors come from a man aged 70-80 years in good health. CDR3s include the opening cysteine and the closing phenylalanine or tryptophan. Each record gives: clone size, D gene, V gene, J gene, CDR3 protein, CDR3 DNA. D genes are given only for firm matches. Only some rows state a clone size, as once, few, many or a class for expanded clones.

clone size: .
D gene: .
V gene: TRBV21-1
J gene: TRBJ2-7
CDR3 protein: CASSKDGARVDEHYF
CDR3 DNA: TGTGCCAGCAGCAAAGATGGGGCCAGGGTCGACGAGCACTACTTC

clone size: .
D gene: .
V gene: TRBV7-9
J gene: TRBJ2-6
CDR3 protein: CASSRDGSGANVLTF
CDR3 DNA: TGTGCCAGCAGCAGGGACGGCTCTGGGGCCAACGTCCTGACTTTC

clone size: few
D gene: TRBD2
V gene: TRBV3-1
J gene: TRBJ2-7
CDR3 protein: CASSQESGTSGIRSYEQYF
CDR3 DNA: TGTGCCAGCAGCCAAGAATCCGGGACTAGCGGCATACGCTCCTACGAGCAGTACTTC

clone size: many
D gene: .
V gene: TRBV29-1
J gene: TRBJ1-3
CDR3 protein: CSADVGSGNTIYF
CDR3 DNA: TGCAGCGCCGACGTGGGCTCTGGAAACACCATATATTTT

clone size: .
D gene: .
V gene: TRBV7-9
J gene: TRBJ2-7
CDR3 protein: CASALGSGVYEQYF
CDR3 DNA: TGTGCCAGCGCCCTAGGCAGCGGAGTCTACGAGCAGTACTTC

clone size: .
D gene: TRBD2
V gene: TRBV20-1
J gene: TRBJ2-1
CDR3 protein: CSARVITSGNEQFF
CDR3 DNA: TGCAGTGCTAGAGTTATAACTAGCGGGAATGAGCAGTTCTTC

clone size: few
D gene: .
V gene: TRBV21-1
J gene: TRBJ2-7
CDR3 protein: CASSKDRDDQGEQYF
CDR3 DNA: TGTGCCAGCAGCAAAGACAGGGACGACCAGGGGGAGCAGTACTTC

clone size: .
D gene: .
V gene: TRBV3-1
J gene: TRBJ2-5
CDR3 protein: CASSQPETQYF
CDR3 DNA: TGTGCCAGCAGCCAACCAGAGACCCAGTACTTC

clone size: few
D gene: TRBD1
V gene: TRBV6-2/TRBV6-3
J gene: TRBJ2-5
CDR3 protein: CASSITGTGEETQYF
CDR3 DNA: TGTGCCAGCAGTATCACCGGGACAGGGGAAGAGACCCAGTACTTC

clone size: few
D gene: .
V gene: TRBV4-1
J gene: TRBJ1-1
CDR3 protein: CASSQPGVNEAFF
CDR3 DNA: TGCGCCAGCAGCCAACCCGGGGTGAATGAAGCTTTCTTT

clone size: .
D gene: .
V gene: TRBV7-9
J gene: TRBJ1-5
CDR3 protein: CASSPDRSGPQHF
CDR3 DNA: TGTGCCAGCAGCCCTGACAGGTCAGGGCCCCAGCATTTT

clone size: few
D gene: TRBD2
V gene: TRBV28
J gene: TRBJ2-3
CDR3 protein: CASSLWATSGSGDTQYF
CDR3 DNA: TGTGCCAGCAGTTTATGGGCGACTAGCGGGAGTGGAGATACGCAGTATTTT

clone size: .
D gene: TRBD2
V gene: TRBV15
J gene: TRBJ2-1
CDR3 protein: CATSRDLLAGDNEQFF
CDR3 DNA: TGTGCCACCAGCAGAGACCTACTAGCGGGAGACAATGAGCAGTTCTTC

clone size: .
D gene: .
V gene: TRBV19
J gene: TRBJ2-1
CDR3 protein: CASSIPGLDYNEQFF
CDR3 DNA: TGTGCCAGTAGTATCCCGGGACTCGATTACAATGAGCAGTTCTTC

clone size: few
D gene: .
V gene: TRBV5-5
J gene: TRBJ1-6
CDR3 protein: CASSLTGRAYNSPLHF
CDR3 DNA: TGTGCCAGCAGCTTGACAGGTCGGGCTTATAATTCACCCCTCCACTTT

clone size: few
D gene: TRBD2
V gene: TRBV3-1
J gene: TRBJ2-4
CDR3 protein: CASSQGEGKNIQYF
CDR3 DNA: TGTGCCAGCAGCCAAGGGGAGGGGAAAAACATTCAGTACTTC

clone size: few
D gene: TRBD2
V gene: TRBV20-1
J gene: TRBJ2-7
CDR3 protein: CSAQPRTSGRYEQYF
CDR3 DNA: TGCAGTGCTCAGCCTCGGACTAGCGGGAGATACGAGCAGTACTTC

clone size: many
D gene: .
V gene: TRBV12-3/TRBV12-4
J gene: TRBJ2-5
CDR3 protein: CASSPRSGPETQYF
CDR3 DNA: TGTGCCAGCAGTCCTCGGTCGGGCCCAGAGACCCAGTACTTC

clone size: .
D gene: .
V gene: TRBV9
J gene: TRBJ2-4
CDR3 protein: CASSDLSAGDIQYF
CDR3 DNA: TGTGCCAGCAGCGATCTCAGTGCCGGAGACATTCAGTACTTC

clone size: .
D gene: TRBD2
V gene: TRBV19
J gene: TRBJ2-1
CDR3 protein: CASSIGASGVYNEQFF
CDR3 DNA: TGTGCCAGTAGTATAGGGGCTAGCGGAGTATACAATGAGCAGTTCTTC

clone size: few
D gene: TRBD2
V gene: TRBV20-1
J gene: TRBJ2-1
CDR3 protein: CSARGPAGPNEQFF
CDR3 DNA: TGCAGTGCTAGAGGCCCAGCGGGACCCAATGAGCAGTTCTTC

clone size: few
D gene: .
V gene: TRBV7-6
J gene: TRBJ2-5
CDR3 protein: CASSLRTAMYQETQYF
CDR3 DNA: TGTGCCAGCAGCTTAAGGACAGCGATGTACCAAGAGACCCAGTACTTC

clone size: few
D gene: .
V gene: TRBV2
J gene: TRBJ1-4
CDR3 protein: CASSEGRVLSHEKLFF
CDR3 DNA: TGTGCCAGCAGTGAAGGGAGGGTTTTAAGTCATGAAAAACTGTTTTTT

clone size: .
D gene: .
V gene: TRBV6-4
J gene: TRBJ2-3
CDR3 protein: CASSLQGVGTDTQYF
CDR3 DNA: TGTGCCAGCAGTTTACAGGGCGTTGGCACAGATACGCAGTATTTT

clone size: few
D gene: .
V gene: TRBV2
J gene: TRBJ2-4
CDR3 protein: CASSGSRLAKNIQYF
CDR3 DNA: TGTGCCAGCAGTGGCAGTCGACTAGCCAAAAACATTCAGTACTTC

clone size: .
D gene: .
V gene: TRBV11-2
J gene: TRBJ1-3
CDR3 protein: CASSLEGEIGNTIYF
CDR3 DNA: TGTGCCAGCAGCTTAGAGGGGGAAATTGGAAACACCATATATTTT

clone size: .
D gene: TRBD1
V gene: TRBV18
J gene: TRBJ1-1
CDR3 protein: CASSPRQGKNTEAFF
CDR3 DNA: TGTGCCAGCTCACCGCGACAGGGAAAGAACACTGAAGCCTTCTTT

clone size: .
D gene: TRBD1
V gene: TRBV7-2
J gene: TRBJ1-6
CDR3 protein: CASSTRTGENSPLHF
CDR3 DNA: TGTGCCAGCAGCACCCGGACAGGGGAGAATTCACCCCTCCACTTT

clone size: few
D gene: .
V gene: TRBV20-1
J gene: TRBJ2-3
CDR3 protein: CSARELGSLATDTQYF
CDR3 DNA: TGCAGTGCTAGAGAGTTGGGCTCCTTAGCCACAGATACGCAGTATTTT